The source of this TCR beta chain is a study of blood T cell repertoires in COVID-19. The overall study: T cells, B-cell-depleted T cells, or PBMCs provided the cDNA or gDNA that served as material.

CDR1 MNHEY and CDR2 SVGAGI come from the germline V gene. V was trimmed by 2 bases and J by 2 bases, leaving 6 bases between them. There are 13 residues in the CDR3. In the study's own analysis: The assay estimated nucleated cells by amplifying reference gene primers. Here immunoSEQ multiplex PCR was the method, and the copy in TCRdb shows in-frame clones only, minus some. That table supplies the V and J calls and clone size; D and trimming were determined from the DNA. The repertoire holds about 210,000 clones, with 70% to 90% as singletons. Comments on this clone: Other nucleotide sequences in the sample specify the same CDR3.

The sample consisted of peripheral blood. The J gene is TRBJ1-1, the V gene TRBV6-5; the D gene is possibly TRBD1 (5 bases). The receptor comes from a woman aged 35 to 49 with acute or convalescent COVID-19. The CDR3 region has the DNA TGTGCCAGCAGTTACAGGGGTAACACTGAAGCTTTCTTT. It encodes CASSYRGNTEAFF.